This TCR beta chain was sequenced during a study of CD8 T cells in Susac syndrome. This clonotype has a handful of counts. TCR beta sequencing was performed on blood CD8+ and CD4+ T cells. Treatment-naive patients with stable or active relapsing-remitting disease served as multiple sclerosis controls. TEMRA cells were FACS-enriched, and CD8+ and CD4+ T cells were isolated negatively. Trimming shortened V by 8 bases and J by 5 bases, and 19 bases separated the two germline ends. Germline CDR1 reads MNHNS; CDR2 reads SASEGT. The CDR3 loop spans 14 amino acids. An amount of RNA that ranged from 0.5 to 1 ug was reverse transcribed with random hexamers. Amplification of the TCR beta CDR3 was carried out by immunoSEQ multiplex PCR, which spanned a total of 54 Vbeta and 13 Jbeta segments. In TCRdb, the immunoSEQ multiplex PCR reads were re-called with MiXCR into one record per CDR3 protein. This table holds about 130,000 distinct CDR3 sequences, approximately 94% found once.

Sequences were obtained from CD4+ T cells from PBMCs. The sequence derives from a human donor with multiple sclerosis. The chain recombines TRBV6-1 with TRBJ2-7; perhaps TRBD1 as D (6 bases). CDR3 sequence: CASRKTQGTDEQYF. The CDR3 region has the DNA TGTGCCAGCCGTAAGACACAGGGCACCGACGAGCAGTACTTC.